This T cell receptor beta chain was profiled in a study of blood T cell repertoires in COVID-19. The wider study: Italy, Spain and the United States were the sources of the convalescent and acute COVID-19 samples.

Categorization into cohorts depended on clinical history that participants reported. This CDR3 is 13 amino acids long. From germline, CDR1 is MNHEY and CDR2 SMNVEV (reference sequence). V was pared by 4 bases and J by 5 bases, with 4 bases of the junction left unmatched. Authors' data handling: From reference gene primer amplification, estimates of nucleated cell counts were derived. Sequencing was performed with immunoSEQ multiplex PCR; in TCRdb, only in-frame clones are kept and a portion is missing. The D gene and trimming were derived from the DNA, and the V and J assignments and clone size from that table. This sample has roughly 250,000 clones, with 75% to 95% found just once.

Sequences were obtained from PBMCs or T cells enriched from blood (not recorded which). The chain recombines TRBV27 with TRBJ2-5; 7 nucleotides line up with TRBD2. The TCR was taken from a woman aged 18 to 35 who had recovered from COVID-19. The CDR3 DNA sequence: TGTGCCAGCAGTTATCGGGGGGAGGAGACCCAGTACTTC. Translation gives CASSYRGEETQYF.